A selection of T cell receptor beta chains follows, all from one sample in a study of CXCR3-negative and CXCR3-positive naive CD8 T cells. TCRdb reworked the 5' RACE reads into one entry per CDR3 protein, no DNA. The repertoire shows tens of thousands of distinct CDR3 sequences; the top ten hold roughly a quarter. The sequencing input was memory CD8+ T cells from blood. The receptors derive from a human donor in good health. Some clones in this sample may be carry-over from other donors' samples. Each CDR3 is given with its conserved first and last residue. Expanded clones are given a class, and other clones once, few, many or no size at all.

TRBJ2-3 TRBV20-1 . CSARGDSLTTDTQYF
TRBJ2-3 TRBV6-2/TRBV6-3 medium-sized CASTEGEGSTDTQYF
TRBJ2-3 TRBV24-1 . CATSLGRDGADTQYF
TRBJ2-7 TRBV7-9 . CASSPRDGSSYEQYF
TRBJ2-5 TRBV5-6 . CASSLVRGGGQETQYF
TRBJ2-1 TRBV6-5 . CASTRTGGSSYNEQFF
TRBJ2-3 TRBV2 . CASIGLAATDTQYF
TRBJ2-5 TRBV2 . CASRRIGGETQYF
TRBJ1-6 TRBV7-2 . CASSHGTGEDSPLHF
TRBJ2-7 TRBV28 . CASSPSQVDEQYF
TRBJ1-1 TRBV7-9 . CASSLSTEAFF
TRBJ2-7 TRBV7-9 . CASSMGTSGFYEQYF
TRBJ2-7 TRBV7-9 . CASRTTEADEQYF
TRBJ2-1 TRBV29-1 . CSVYTAYNEQFF
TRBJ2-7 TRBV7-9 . CASSPGTTEQYF
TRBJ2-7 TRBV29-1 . CSVEDWDQSPYEQYF
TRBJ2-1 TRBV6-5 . CASSLLWGDNEQFF
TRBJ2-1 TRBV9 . CASSVTAGAPNGEQFF
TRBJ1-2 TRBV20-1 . CSARGGQGVSYGYTF
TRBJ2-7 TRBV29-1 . CSVDPLGSYEQYF
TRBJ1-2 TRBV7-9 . CASSSLFRDSNYGYTF
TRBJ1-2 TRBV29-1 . CSVAGQGVEIGYTF
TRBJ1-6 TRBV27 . CASSASGGGSPLHF
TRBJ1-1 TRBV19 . CASRPPGEWGMNTEAFF
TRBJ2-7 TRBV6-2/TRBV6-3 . CASSHGTGGSDEQYF
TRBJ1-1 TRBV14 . CASRQTQNTEAFF
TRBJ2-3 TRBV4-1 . CASSQGDFTDTQYF
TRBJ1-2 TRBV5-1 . CASSLDTGQVYGYTF
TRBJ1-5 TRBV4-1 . CASSQADREDQPQHF
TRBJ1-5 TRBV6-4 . CASSDSAENQPQHF
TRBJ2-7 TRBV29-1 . CSGGGDYEQYF
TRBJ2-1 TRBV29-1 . CSVVGGYNEQFF
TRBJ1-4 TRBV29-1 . CSVEGGAWEKLFF
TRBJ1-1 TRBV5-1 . CASSLGHRENTEAFF
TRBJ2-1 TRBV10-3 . CAISDPDRMNEQFF
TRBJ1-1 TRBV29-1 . CSDSQNGHSNTEAFF
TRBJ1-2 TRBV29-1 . CSVEAPTPGYTF
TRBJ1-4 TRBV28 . CASSPIATNEKLFF
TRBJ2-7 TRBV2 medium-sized CASTTPGNSYEQYF
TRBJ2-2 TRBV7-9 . CASSPRKSGNTGELFF
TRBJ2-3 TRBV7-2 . CASSLDGGGDTQYF
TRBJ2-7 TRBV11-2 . CASSDPSGTSPRKIYEQYF
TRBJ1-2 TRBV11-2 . CASEGQTYGYTF